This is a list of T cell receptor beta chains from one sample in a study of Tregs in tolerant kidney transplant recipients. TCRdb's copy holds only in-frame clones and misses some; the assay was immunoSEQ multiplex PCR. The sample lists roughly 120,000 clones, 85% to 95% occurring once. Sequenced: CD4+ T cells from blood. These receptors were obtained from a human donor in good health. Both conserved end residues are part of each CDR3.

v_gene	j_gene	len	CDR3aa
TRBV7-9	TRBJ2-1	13	CASSLRREGEQFF
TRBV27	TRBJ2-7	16	CASSFSSGTDFYEQYF
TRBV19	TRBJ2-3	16	CASSRTSGGPTDTQYF
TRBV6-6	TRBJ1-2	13	CASSWNINYGYTF
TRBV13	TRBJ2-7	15	CASSSGQGGSHEQYF
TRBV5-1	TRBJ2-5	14	CASSLAQRQETQYF
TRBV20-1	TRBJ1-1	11	CSASMNTEAFF
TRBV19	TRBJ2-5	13	CASSPDSQRTQYF
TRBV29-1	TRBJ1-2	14	CSVEGTGADYGYTF
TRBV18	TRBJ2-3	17	CASSPTTGGGSTDTQYF
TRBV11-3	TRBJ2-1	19	CASSLVGSGGLGSYNEQFF
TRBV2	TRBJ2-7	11	CASSASYEQYF
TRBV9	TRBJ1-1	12	CASGIEGTEAFF
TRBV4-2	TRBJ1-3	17	CASSQARDRGTGNTIYF
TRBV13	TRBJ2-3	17	CASSSRAGWVVTDTQYF
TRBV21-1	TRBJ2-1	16	CASSKVPGGPYNEQFF
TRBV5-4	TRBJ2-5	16	CASSQAPGTGQETQYF
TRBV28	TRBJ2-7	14	CASRFPGGSYEQYF
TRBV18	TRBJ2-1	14	CASSPAVAGVEQFF
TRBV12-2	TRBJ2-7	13	CASRGGSSCEQYF
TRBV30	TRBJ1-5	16	CAWSPSRTGGDQPQHF
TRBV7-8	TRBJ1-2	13	CASSLDYNGGYTF
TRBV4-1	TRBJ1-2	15	CASSQVDRSYYGYTF
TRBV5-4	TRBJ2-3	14	CASSLGPSTDTQYF
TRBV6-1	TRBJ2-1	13	CASRTDRAHEQFF
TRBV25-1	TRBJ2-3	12	CASCRGTDTQYF
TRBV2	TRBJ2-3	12	CASSVLQDTQYF
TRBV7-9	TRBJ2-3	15	CASSLGSLFTDTQYF
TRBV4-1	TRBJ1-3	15	CASSQVRGTGNTIYF
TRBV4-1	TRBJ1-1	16	CASSQDPGGMGTEAFF
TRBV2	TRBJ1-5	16	CASRPGQSSGNQPQHF
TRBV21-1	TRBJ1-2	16	CASSKGTTGLRRGYTF
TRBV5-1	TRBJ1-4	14	CASSLGGVREKLFF
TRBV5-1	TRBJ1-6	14	CASSLTGENSPLHF
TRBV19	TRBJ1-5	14	CASSMGGSQQPQHF
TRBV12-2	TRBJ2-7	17	CASRPGPGGPHEGEQYF
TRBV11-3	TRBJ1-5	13	CASSLKIDQPQHF
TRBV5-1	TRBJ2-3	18	CASSSGKESGRRTDTQYF
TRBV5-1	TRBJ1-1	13	CASSLADTDEAFF
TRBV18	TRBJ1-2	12	CASSRGEGGYTF
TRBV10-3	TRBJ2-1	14	CAISERSSANQQFF
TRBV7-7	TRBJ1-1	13	CASSKGQGTEAFF
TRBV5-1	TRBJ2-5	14	CASATPGLSETQYF
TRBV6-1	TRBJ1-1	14	CASSVTTVGVGAFF
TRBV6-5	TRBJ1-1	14	CASSYLGGEIEAFF
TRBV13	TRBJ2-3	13	CASSTGSPDTQYF
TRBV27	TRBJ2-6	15	CASSSKGSGANVLTF
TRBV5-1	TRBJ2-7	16	CASSLAQDSRHYEQYF
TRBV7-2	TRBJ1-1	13	CASSLVTGVGAFF
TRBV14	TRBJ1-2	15	CASSPLGQKKGGYTF
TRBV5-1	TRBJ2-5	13	CASSLTAQETQYF